This T cell receptor beta chain derives from a study of shared clonotypes between healthy human individuals. Overall study: Researchers assigned three CD4 naive, three CD4 memory, two CD8 naive and one CD8 memory plate to each donor. Findings and limits, study-wide: Non-shared clonotypes showed lower generation probabilities than clonotypes common to all four donors.

V was cut by 4 bases and J by 0 bases, with 10 bases left in between. The CDR3 is 14 residues long. CDR1 and CDR2 from the germline V gene are LNHNV and YYDKDF (reference sequence). Sequencing used immunoSEQ multiplex PCR; TCRdb keeps in-frame clones, though not all of them. The sample includes about 2.4 million clones, approximately 93% of them seen just once. Investigators divided CD4+ cells into CD45RA+ naive and CD45RA-negative memory subsets. Notes on this clone: Its specificity is not known.

The sample comprised naive CD4+ T cells from PBMCs. Noted subset: CD45RA+ positively selected. The TCR was taken from a man aged 18 to 29 in good health. Some clones in this sample may be carry-over from other donors' samples. V gene TRBV15 combines with J gene TRBJ2-7, with unresolved D. The CDR3 protein is CATSTQGPSYEQYF. The CDR3 region has the DNA TGTGCCACCAGCACACAAGGACCCTCCTACGAGCAGTACTTC.